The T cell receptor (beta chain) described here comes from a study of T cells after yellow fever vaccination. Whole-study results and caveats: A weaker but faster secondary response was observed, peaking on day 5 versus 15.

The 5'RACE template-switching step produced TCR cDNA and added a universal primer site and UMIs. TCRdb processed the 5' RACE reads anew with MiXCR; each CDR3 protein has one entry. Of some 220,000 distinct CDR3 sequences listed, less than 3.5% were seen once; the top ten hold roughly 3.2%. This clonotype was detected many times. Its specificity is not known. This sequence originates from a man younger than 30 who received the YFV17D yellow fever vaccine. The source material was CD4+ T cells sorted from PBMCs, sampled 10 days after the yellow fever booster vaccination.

CDR3: CASGFGGNQPQHF. The CDR3 nucleotides are TGTGCCAGCGGCTTCGGGGGCAATCAGCCCCAGCATTTT. This chain connects TRBV12-3 or TRBV12-4 to TRBJ1-5; D call uncertain. This CDR3 region has 13 residues. The V gene lost 8 bases and the J gene lost 2 bases, with 10 bases spanning the gap.